A single sample gave rise to the 25 T cell receptor beta chains below, sequenced in a study of blood T cell repertoires in COVID-19. Only in-frame clones appear in the TCRdb table, and some are missing; sequencing was by immunoSEQ multiplex PCR. The sample lists approximately 290,000 clones, around 82% occurring once. The sequenced sample was peripheral blood. These receptors were taken from a human donor with COVID-19, enrolled during active disease. The donor label of this sample is uncertain.

This clone was observed once. The chain carries TRBV5-6 and TRBJ1-2, with TRBD1 matching 7 bases. This CDR3 is built from 18 residues. Trimming removed 0 bases from V and 2 bases from J; junction bases left unmatched: 13. Germline CDR1 SGHDT, CDR2 YYEEEE. This CDR3 is CASSLVTRPGQPNYGYTF. The CDR3 nucleotides read TGTGCCAGCAGCTTGGTAACGCGACCGGGACAGCCAAACTATGGCTACACCTTC.

This chain joins TRBV21-1 and TRBJ2-1; TRBD2, as called in the table, went unchecked against the DNA. TRBV21-1 is reported as a pseudogene. The CDR3 covers 15 residues. Here the CDR3 DNA reads TGTGCCAGCAGCAAAGGACTAGCGGTCTACAATGAGCAGTTCTTC. This sequence encodes CASSKGLAVYNEQFF.

The genes are TRBV9 and TRBJ2-7; TRBD2 aligns across 7 bases. This CDR3 is 20 amino acids long. Looked up from germline, CDR1 is SGDLS and CDR2 is YYNGEE. V lost 3 bases, J lost 0 bases, and 21 bases stayed unmatched. The CDR3 DNA reads TGTGCCAGCAGCGCTCAACCGGGGAGTCTAGGAGCGGGAAGCTCCTACGAGCAGTACTTC. This translates into CASSAQPGSLGAGSSYEQYF. The full variable domain, in which reference TRBV9 and TRBJ2-7 provide the parts outside the CDR3, is DSGVTQTPKHLITATGQRVTLRCSPRSGDLSVYWYQQSLDQGLQFLIQYYNGEERAKGNILERFSAQQFPDLHSELNLSSLELGDSALYFCASSAQPGSLGAGSSYEQYFGPGTRLTVT.

The V gene is TRBV9, the J gene TRBJ1-4; the D gene is possibly TRBD1 (6 bases). The CDR3 contains 16 residues. V dropped 2 bases and J dropped 3 bases, with 14 bases sitting between them. The germline CDR1 and CDR2 sequences are SGDLS and YYNGEE. The CDR3 bases are TGTGCCAGCAGCGTCGGAACAGGGTCCTCTAATGAAAAACTGTTTTTT. Translating gives CASSVGTGSSNEKLFF.

The chain combines TRBV6-6 with TRBJ2-7; tentative D call: TRBD2 (5 bases). CDR3 length: 14 residues. The V gene's germline CDR1 is MNHNY and CDR2 SVGAGI (reference sequence). Trimming stripped 0 bases from V and 0 bases from J, with 6 bases between. The CDR3 protein is CASSYSGSSYEQYF. CDR3 DNA sequence: TGTGCCAGCAGTTACTCGGGGAGCTCCTACGAGCAGTACTTC.

CDR3 sequence reads: CASSLEGGSNEKLFF. The CDR3 region has the DNA TGCGCCAGCAGCTTGGAGGGGGGGAGTAATGAAAAACTGTTTTTT. The rearrangement joins TRBV5-1 to TRBJ1-4; D is possibly TRBD1 (6 bases). This CDR3 is built from 15 residues. V was cut by 0 bases and J by 4 bases, with 10 bases left in between. CDR1 is SGHRS, CDR2 YFSETQ, per germline. Supplemented by reference TRBV5-1 and TRBJ1-4, the full variable domain reads KAGVTQTPRYLIKTRGQQVTLSCSPISGHRSVSWYQQTPGQGLQFLFEYFSETQRNKGNFPGRFSGRQFSNSRSEMNVSTLELGDSALYLCASSLEGGSNEKLFFGSGTQLSVL.

A word on this clone: A junction end diverges from the germline sequence, so it may reflect a read error. The chain carries TRBV7-7 and TRBJ2-1; 11 positions agree with TRBD2. CDR3 length: 17 amino acids. Germline-derived CDR1 and CDR2 are SSHAT and FNYEAQ (reference sequence). This chain's CDR3 is CASSPGVLAGVRTEQFF. The CDR3 nucleotides read TGTGCTAGCAGCCCGGGAGTACTAGCGGGAGTCCGTACTGAGCAGTTCTTC.

The chain couples TRBV5-1 to TRBJ1-5, with 7 bases identical to TRBD1. V trimming: 5 bases; J trimming: 0 bases; junction bases outside the gene matches: 5. The CDR3 consists of 15 residues. Germline CDR1 reads SGHRS; CDR2 reads YFSETQ. The CDR3 DNA reads as TGCGCCAGCAGTTTTACAGGGGATAGCAATCAGCCCCAGCATTTT. Translated, it gives CASSFTGDSNQPQHF.

The chain joins TRBV24-1 to TRBJ2-3; 11 bases align to TRBD2. The V and J ends lost 4 bases and 6 bases, in that order; junction bases with no gene match: 8. The germline V gene has CDR1 KGHDR and CDR2 SFDVKD. The CDR3 length is 16 residues. The CDR3 here is CATSDPGLAGADTQYF. The CDR3 DNA sequence: TGTGCCACCAGTGACCCCGGACTAGCGGGTGCGGATACGCAGTATTTT.

This chain connects TRBV5-1 to TRBJ1-5; 7 bases align to TRBD1. The germline CDR1 and CDR2 sequences are SGHRS and YFSETQ. V trimming: 1 base; J trimming: 4 bases; junction bases outside the gene matches: 5. The CDR3 has 15 residues. In nucleotides, the CDR3 is TGCGCCAGCAGCTTGTCCGGGACAGATAATCAGCCCCAGCATTTT. As protein: CASSLSGTDNQPQHF. The full variable domain, its missing parts supplied by reference TRBV5-1 and TRBJ1-5, is KAGVTQTPRYLIKTRGQQVTLSCSPISGHRSVSWYQQTPGQGLQFLFEYFSETQRNKGNFPGRFSGRQFSNSRSEMNVSTLELGDSALYLCASSLSGTDNQPQHFGDGTRLSIL.

The chain links TRBV11-2 to TRBJ1-1, with D tentatively TRBD1 (5 bases). Germline V lookup: CDR1 SGHAT, CDR2 FQNNGV. The CDR3 length is 13 residues. Trimming removed 8 bases from V and 0 bases from J, with 10 bases in between. The CDR3 DNA reads TGTGCCAGCCAGACAGTCATGAACACTGAAGCTTTCTTT. Its protein product is CASQTVMNTEAFF. Full variable domain (remainder filled in from reference TRBV11-2 and TRBJ1-1): EAGVAQSPRYKIIEKRQSVAFWCNPISGHATLYWYQQILGQGPKLLIQFQNNGVVDDSQLPKDRFSAERLKGVDSTLKIQPAKLEDSAVYLCASQTVMNTEAFFGQGTRLTVV.

This chain uses TRBV28 with TRBJ2-7, with D possibly being TRBD1 (6 bases). Germline V gene lookup returns CDR1 MDHEN and CDR2 SYDVKM. The CDR3 is 15 residues long. Trimming removed 5 bases at V and 7 bases at J, with 21 bases between. CDR3 protein: CASSTPRQAMEEQYF. In DNA form, the CDR3 reads TGTGCCAGCAGTACCCCGCGACAGGCCATGGAGGAGCAGTACTTC.

J is TRBJ1-6 and V is TRBV10-3; no clear D. Trimming took 3 bases from V and 7 from J, leaving 13 bases between them. The CDR3 sequence is 15 residues long. CDR1 and CDR2 (germline): ENHRY, SYGVKD. DNA for the CDR3: TGTGCCATCAGTGAATTCGGGCGGGAGAATTCACCCCTCCACTTT. It specifies CAISEFGRENSPLHF.

The V call is TRBV5-6, the J call TRBJ2-7; maybe TRBD1 (6 bases). Deletions cut 5 bases from V and 5 bases from J, with 14 bases between. Germline V CDR1 and CDR2: SGHDT, YYEEEE. The CDR3 has 13 amino acids. The CDR3 DNA reads as TGTGCCAGCAGACCTACAGGGATCGACGAGCAGTACTTC. It translates to CASRPTGIDEQYF.

This clone was found a few times. The gene calls are TRBV3-1 (or the pseudogene TRBV3-2) and TRBJ2-1; D not certain. The germline gives CDR1 LGHDT, CDR2 YNNKEL (reference sequence). This CDR3 is built from 11 residues. Trimming cost V 5 bases and J 9 bases, with 8 bases left between them. The CDR3 DNA is TGTGCCAGCAGCAATCGAGGTGAGCAGTTCTTC. Translated: CASSNRGEQFF.

V and J are TRBV19 and TRBJ1-2; D might be TRBD1 (5 bases). The length of the CDR3 is 14 residues. Looked up from germline, CDR1 is LNHDA and CDR2 is SQIVND (reference sequence). Trimming removed 3 bases from V and 2 bases from J, with 10 bases in between. CDR3 residues: CASSMPRENYGYTF. For the CDR3, the DNA is TGTGCCAGTAGTATGCCCAGGGAAAACTATGGCTACACCTTC.

This clone showed up just once. The chain links TRBV2 to TRBJ2-3; 9 positions agree with TRBD2. V lost 7 bases to trimming and J lost 1 base; unmatched junction nucleotides: 3. This CDR3 region has 14 residues. CDR1 SNHLY and CDR2 FYNNEI come from the germline V gene. The CDR3 DNA reads as TGTGCCAGCATAAGGACTAGCGGCACAGATACGCAGTATTTT. This gives the protein CASIRTSGTDTQYF.

The J gene is TRBJ2-3, the V gene TRBV10-3, with 13 bases identical to TRBD2. CDR1 is ENHRY, CDR2 SYGVKD, per germline. Unmatched junction bases numbered 2, after V lost 2 bases and J lost 3 bases. This CDR3 is 16 amino acids long. The CDR3 DNA follows: TGTGCCATCAGTGAGGGGACTAGCGGGATGACAGATACGCAGTATTTT. It codes for CAISEGTSGMTDTQYF.

V usage is TRBV11-3 and J usage is TRBJ1-1; maybe TRBD1 (5 bases). Germline lookup yields CDR1 SGHNT and CDR2 YENEEA. This CDR3 contains 13 residues. V shed 5 bases and J shed 5 bases, with 12 bases lying between them. The CDR3 loop reads CASSLLAGTEAFF. CDR3 sequence (DNA): TGTGCCAGCAGCCTCCTTGCAGGGACTGAAGCTTTCTTT.

The V and J genes are TRBV24-1 and TRBJ1-5; possible D gene TRBD1, 5 bases. Per germline, CDR1 KGHDR and CDR2 SFDVKD. CDR3 length: 15 residues. Trimming cost V 3 bases and J 2 bases, with 10 bases left between them. CDR3 residues: CATSDPGLGNQPQHF. CDR3 DNA sequence: TGTGCCACCAGTGATCCAGGGTTGGGCAATCAGCCCCAGCATTTT.

V is TRBV27 and J is TRBJ1-1; D may be TRBD1 (5 bases). Germline assignment: CDR1 MNHEY and CDR2 SMNVEV (reference sequence). V was clipped by 3 bases and J by 0 bases, with 14 bases between them. This CDR3 region has 16 residues. DNA of the CDR3: TGTGCCAGCAGTTTCGGACATGGGCTGATGAACACTGAAGCTTTCTTT. Translating gives CASSFGHGLMNTEAFF.

This clone showed up just a few times. The rearrangement uses TRBV28 and TRBJ1-6; tentatively, D is TRBD1 (5 bases). This CDR3 is built from 12 residues. V shed 4 bases and J shed 7 bases, with 5 bases lying between them. Germline lookup yields CDR1 MDHEN and CDR2 SYDVKM. CDR3 DNA: TGTGCCAGCAGTTCAGGGAATTCACCCCTCCACTTT. Residues: CASSSGNSPLHF.

This chain connects TRBV5-1 to TRBJ2-3; D perhaps matches TRBD2 (5 bases). This CDR3 is built from 14 residues. The germline V and J ends were trimmed by 2 bases and 2 bases, with 9 bases remaining between them. Germline V gene data show CDR1 as SGHRS and CDR2 as YFSETQ. DNA of the CDR3: TGCGCCAGCAGCTTACTAGACTCCACAGATACGCAGTATTTT. Its protein is CASSLLDSTDTQYF.

In this sample, this clone turned up many times. V is TRBV27 and J is TRBJ2-2, with TRBD1 as a possible D gene (6 bases). CDR1 is MNHEY, CDR2 SMNVEV, per germline (reference sequence). The CDR3 length is 17 residues. Trimming cost V 5 bases and J 0 bases, with 16 bases left between them. This chain's CDR3 is CASSKPTGRTNTGELFF. CDR3 in DNA: TGTGCCAGCAGTAAACCGACAGGTAGAACGAACACCGGGGAGCTGTTTTTT.

The chain has TRBV3-1 (or the pseudogene TRBV3-2) and TRBJ1-2; TRBD1 agrees at 8 bases. With V trimmed by 6 bases and J by 4 bases, 4 bases remained unmatched. The CDR3 is made up of 13 amino acids. From germline, CDR1 is LGHDT and CDR2 YNNKEL (reference sequence). This CDR3 reads CASSRTGTYGYTF. The CDR3 nucleotides are TGTGCCAGCAGTCGGACAGGGACCTATGGCTACACCTTC.